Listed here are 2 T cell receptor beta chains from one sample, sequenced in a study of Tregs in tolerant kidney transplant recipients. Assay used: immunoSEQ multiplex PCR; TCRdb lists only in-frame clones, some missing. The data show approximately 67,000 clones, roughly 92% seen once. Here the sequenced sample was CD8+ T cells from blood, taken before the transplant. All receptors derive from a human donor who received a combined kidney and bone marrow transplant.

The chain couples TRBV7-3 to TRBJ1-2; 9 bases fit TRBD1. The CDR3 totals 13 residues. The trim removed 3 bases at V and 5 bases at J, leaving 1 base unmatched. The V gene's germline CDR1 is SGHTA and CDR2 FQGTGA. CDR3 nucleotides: TGTGCCAGCAGCTTGGGACAGGGATATGGCTACACCTTC. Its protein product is CASSLGQGYGYTF.

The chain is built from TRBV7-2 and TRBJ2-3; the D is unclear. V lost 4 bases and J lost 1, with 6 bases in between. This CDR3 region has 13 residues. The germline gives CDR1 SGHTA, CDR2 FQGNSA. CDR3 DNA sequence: TGTGCCAGCAGCTCCTATGGCACAGATACGCAGTATTTT. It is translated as CASSSYGTDTQYF.